This is a list of T cell receptor beta chains from one sample in a study of OX40 agonist ivuxolimab in advanced cancers. Here immunoSEQ multiplex PCR was the method, and the copy in TCRdb shows in-frame clones only, minus some. The sample has fewer than 20,000 clones; approximately 80% are singletons. The sample consisted of CD4+ or CD8+ T cells sorted from blood, taken in a trial of the OX40 agonist ivuxolimab. The receptors stem from an adult with an advanced solid tumor such as melanoma, head and neck, liver or kidney cancer. The CDR3 runs from the conserved cysteine through the conserved F or W. The order of the fields is CDR3 DNA, CDR3 protein, D gene, clone size, J gene, V gene. A D gene is named only where the DNA matches it firmly. For some rows the clone size is stated as once, few or many, or as a class when expanded; others skip it.

DNA: TGTGCCAGAAGCTTGGACACCTACGAGCAGTACTTC
CDR3: CARSLDTYEQYF
D: NA
size: NA
J: TRBJ2-7
V: TRBV5-3

DNA: TGTGCCACCAGCAGGGAATCAGGCACTGAAGCTTTCTTT
CDR3: CATSRESGTEAFF
D: NA
size: once
J: TRBJ1-1
V: TRBV15

DNA: TGTGCCAGCAGTCTGAGTTGGGGCAATCAGCCCCAGCATTTT
CDR3: CASSLSWGNQPQHF
D: NA
size: NA
J: TRBJ1-5
V: TRBV6-5

DNA: TGTGCCAGCAGCTTAGCGCTAGGCAGGGGGTATGAAAAACTGTTTTTT
CDR3: CASSLALGRGYEKLFF
D: TRBD1
size: NA
J: TRBJ1-4
V: TRBV7-2

DNA: TGTGCCGGACGGACGTCAATGAACACTGAAGCTTTCTTT
CDR3: CAGRTSMNTEAFF
D: NA
size: NA
J: TRBJ1-1
V: TRBV6-5

DNA: TGTGCCAGCAGCCCCGAGGGGTATAGCAATCAGCCCCAGCATTTT
CDR3: CASSPEGYSNQPQHF
D: NA
size: NA
J: TRBJ1-5
V: TRBV27

DNA: TGTGCCAGCAGTTTCGTGGGCCAACTAGGCGCAGATACGCAGTATTTT
CDR3: CASSFVGQLGADTQYF
D: NA
size: NA
J: TRBJ2-3
V: TRBV28

DNA: TGTGCCAGCAGCAACCACCATGGTTGGAATGAGCAGTTCTTC
CDR3: CASSNHHGWNEQFF
D: NA
size: NA
J: TRBJ2-1
V: TRBV7-6

DNA: TGTGCCAGCAGCCTTGACGGCACCAACACTGAAGCTTTCTTT
CDR3: CASSLDGTNTEAFF
D: NA
size: NA
J: TRBJ1-1
V: TRBV7-2

DNA: TGTGCCAGCTCAAGGACTAGCGGGCAGAACACCGGGGAGCTGTTTTTT
CDR3: CASSRTSGQNTGELFF
D: TRBD2
size: NA
J: TRBJ2-2
V: TRBV18

DNA: TGTGCCAGCAGTTTAACAGGACTCGGGGGCACCATATATTTT
CDR3: CASSLTGLGGTIYF
D: NA
size: few
J: TRBJ1-3
V: TRBV27

DNA: TGTGCCAGCAGCGCAACAGGGGCCAGAGTCTACGAGCAGTACTTC
CDR3: CASSATGARVYEQYF
D: TRBD1
size: few
J: TRBJ2-7
V: TRBV14

DNA: TGTGCCAGCAGATCAGTCGGGTCGGGAGGGGTTGAAGCTTTCTTT
CDR3: CASRSVGSGGVEAFF
D: NA
size: NA
J: TRBJ1-1
V: TRBV7-2

DNA: TGTGCCAGCAGTCTCTCGGCCTCGAGGGATGGCTACACCTTC
CDR3: CASSLSASRDGYTF
D: NA
size: NA
J: TRBJ1-2
V: TRBV28

DNA: TGTGCCAGTAGTATAGGACGGGGCCGTTCCTACAATGAGCAGTTCTTC
CDR3: CASSIGRGRSYNEQFF
D: NA
size: NA
J: TRBJ2-1
V: TRBV19

DNA: TGTGCCTGGAGCTCGGACGTTTTACGGCAGTACTTC
CDR3: CAWSSDVLRQYF
D: NA
size: NA
J: TRBJ2-7
V: TRBV30

DNA: TGTGCCACGCAAGGTACTCTTTTCGTGCAGTACTTC
CDR3: CATQGTLFVQYF
D: NA
size: NA
J: TRBJ2-7
V: TRBV6-1

DNA: TGTGCCAGTAGTATCCGTAGCGGGGGGCTCCAAGAGACCCAGTACTTC
CDR3: CASSIRSGGLQETQYF
D: TRBD2
size: NA
J: TRBJ2-5
V: TRBV19

DNA: TGTGCCAGCAGCCGTCGGACAGGGGGCGAGGGCTACACCTTC
CDR3: CASSRRTGGEGYTF
D: TRBD1
size: medium-sized
J: TRBJ1-2
V: TRBV27

DNA: TGTGCCAGCAGTTCCACGGACAGGGTGTTCACTGAAGCTTTCTTT
CDR3: CASSSTDRVFTEAFF
D: TRBD1
size: few
J: TRBJ1-1
V: TRBV6-6

DNA: TGTGCCAGCAGCTTAGATAGGTCCAGCAATGAGCAGTTCTTC
CDR3: CASSLDRSSNEQFF
D: NA
size: NA
J: TRBJ2-1
V: TRBV11-3

DNA: TGTGCCAGCACCCCAGGGCCGGCAAACAATGAGCAGTTCTTC
CDR3: CASTPGPANNEQFF
D: NA
size: once
J: TRBJ2-1
V: TRBV2

DNA: TGTGCCAGTAGGCCGAACTATAGCAATCAGCCCCAGCATTTT
CDR3: CASRPNYSNQPQHF
D: NA
size: once
J: TRBJ1-5
V: TRBV19

DNA: TGTGCCAGCAGTTGGGGGGTCGGACCAGATACGCAGTATTTT
CDR3: CASSWGVGPDTQYF
D: NA
size: NA
J: TRBJ2-3
V: TRBV27

DNA: TGTGCCAGCAGTGAAGTTAGGAGTGGTGAGCAGTTCTTC
CDR3: CASSEVRSGEQFF
D: NA
size: NA
J: TRBJ2-1
V: TRBV2

DNA: TGTGCCAGCAGCTTAAACTCCCCTGTACCCCTCCACTTT
CDR3: CASSLNSPVPLHF
D: NA
size: NA
J: TRBJ1-6
V: TRBV7-2

DNA: TGCGCCAGCAGCCCGGCCGGCGGTAGCTCCTACAATGAGCAGTTCTTC
CDR3: CASSPAGGSSYNEQFF
D: NA
size: few
J: TRBJ2-1
V: TRBV5-1

DNA: TGTGCCAGCAGCTTAGCCGACGATGAGCAGTTCTTC
CDR3: CASSLADDEQFF
D: NA
size: NA
J: TRBJ2-1
V: TRBV7-6

DNA: TGTGCCAGTAGTACCCCGGGACTGATGAACACTGAAGCTTTCTTT
CDR3: CASSTPGLMNTEAFF
D: NA
size: NA
J: TRBJ1-1
V: TRBV19

DNA: TGTGCCAGCAGTGAACCTACAAGAACAGATACGCAGTATTTT
CDR3: CASSEPTRTDTQYF
D: NA
size: few
J: TRBJ2-3
V: TRBV25-1

DNA: TGTGCCAGCAGCGGAGGGGGACTAGCGTACACCGGGGAGCTGTTTTTT
CDR3: CASSGGGLAYTGELFF
D: TRBD2
size: NA
J: TRBJ2-2
V: TRBV9

DNA: TGTGCCAGCAGTCCCCGCGACATTCAGTACTTC
CDR3: CASSPRDIQYF
D: NA
size: NA
J: TRBJ2-4
V: TRBV6-6

DNA: TGCGCCAGCAGCCAATCCTGGACTAGCGAGCACGAGCAGTACTTC
CDR3: CASSQSWTSEHEQYF
D: TRBD2
size: NA
J: TRBJ2-7
V: TRBV4-3

DNA: TGTGCCAGCTCTTTCGGACAGGGGTGGGAGCAGTACTTC
CDR3: CASSFGQGWEQYF
D: TRBD1
size: NA
J: TRBJ2-7
V: TRBV18

DNA: TGTGCCAGCAGTGAAGCGGGACCCACAGATACGCAGTATTTT
CDR3: CASSEAGPTDTQYF
D: NA
size: NA
J: TRBJ2-3
V: TRBV25-1

DNA: TGTGCCAGCCGGGACAGGGGGGTCGATGGCTACACCTTC
CDR3: CASRDRGVDGYTF
D: TRBD1
size: NA
J: TRBJ1-2
V: TRBV19

DNA: TGTGCCAGCAGCTCGGAGATAGGGAGAGAGACCCAGTACTTC
CDR3: CASSSEIGRETQYF
D: NA
size: NA
J: TRBJ2-5
V: TRBV7-2

DNA: TGTGCCACCTATAGCGGGAGGGTGAGAACCGGGGAGCTGTTTTTT
CDR3: CATYSGRVRTGELFF
D: TRBD2
size: NA
J: TRBJ2-2
V: TRBV27

DNA: TGCGCCAGCAGCCACGGAGGGGAATCTGGAAACACCATATATTTT
CDR3: CASSHGGESGNTIYF
D: NA
size: NA
J: TRBJ1-3
V: TRBV4-1

DNA: TGTGCCAGCAGCGTAGGGGTGGGGAACACTGAAGCTTTCTTT
CDR3: CASSVGVGNTEAFF
D: NA
size: few
J: TRBJ1-1
V: TRBV9

DNA: TGTGCCAGCAGCTTGGGACAGAGCTCCTACGAGCAGTACTTC
CDR3: CASSLGQSSYEQYF
D: NA
size: NA
J: TRBJ2-7
V: TRBV5-6

DNA: TGTGCCAGCAGCTCCAATCCTAGCGGCATAAGGGCAGATACGCAGTATTTT
CDR3: CASSSNPSGIRADTQYF
D: TRBD2
size: NA
J: TRBJ2-3
V: TRBV4-2

DNA: TGTGCCAGCATCATCGCCACGGGTGAGCAGTTCTTC
CDR3: CASIIATGEQFF
D: NA
size: NA
J: TRBJ2-1
V: TRBV28

DNA: TGTGCCAGCAGGACCCTCCCAAAAATAGGGATAATAGCCTATGGCTACACCTTC
CDR3: CASRTLPKIGIIAYGYTF
D: NA
size: NA
J: TRBJ1-2
V: TRBV7-9

DNA: TGTGCCACCAGCAGAGACAGGGAGGTATTCTATGGCTACACCTTC
CDR3: CATSRDREVFYGYTF
D: NA
size: NA
J: TRBJ1-2
V: TRBV15

DNA: TGCAGCGTGGCACGGACAGGGGCGGGGGATACGCAGTATTTT
CDR3: CSVARTGAGDTQYF
D: TRBD1
size: few
J: TRBJ2-3
V: TRBV29-1